Following are 20 T cell receptor beta chains from one sample sequenced in a study of CD8 T cells in ankylosing spondylitis. These receptors' targets are unknown. From the 5' RACE reads, TCRdb called clonotypes with MiXCR, one entry per CDR3 protein. The sample holds fewer than 550,000 distinct CDR3 sequences, roughly 5% seen once. Findings and caveats of the study: Ankylosing spondylitis blood seemed to carry a telltale TCR beta motif made of seven or eight highly homologous variants.

The sample comprised blood, either unsorted or a sorted T cell fraction (not recorded which). The origin of the receptors is a male donor with ankylosing spondylitis.

In this sample, this clonotype turned up many times. The genes are TRBV4-3 and TRBJ1-4; TRBD1 matches 8 bases. The CDR3 is made up of 15 amino acids. The V segment lost 4 bases and the J segment 3 bases; nucleotides outside the gene matches: 4. Germline loops: CDR1 LGHNA, CDR2 YSLEER. CDR3 region: CASSPRGLANEKLFF. DNA of the CDR3: TGCGCCAGCAGCCCCAGGGGGCTGGCTAATGAAAAACTGTTTTTT.

In its sample, this clonotype was seen many times. The rearrangement links TRBV11-1 to TRBJ2-1, with TRBD1 identical over 8 bases. This CDR3 has 18 amino acids. Germline assignment: CDR1 SGHAT and CDR2 FQDESV (reference sequence). V was pared by 1 base and J by 1 base, with 9 bases of the junction left unmatched. The CDR3 reads CASSLVGKTGVSYNEQFF. CDR3 DNA sequence: TGTGCCAGCAGCTTAGTAGGGAAGACAGGGGTTTCCTACAATGAGCAGTTCTTC.

This clonotype was seen a few times. The chain recombines TRBV5-1 with TRBJ2-2; 12 nucleotides line up with TRBD2. With 7 bases clipped from V and 1 base from J, the junction kept 5 bases outside the gene matches. In germline, CDR1 is SGHRS, CDR2 YFSETQ. The CDR3 runs 16 residues. CDR3 nucleotide sequence: TGCGCCAGCTCCCAACTAGCGGGGGGGAACACCGGGGAGCTGTTTTTT. Protein: CASSQLAGGNTGELFF.

This clonotype occurred a few times. J is TRBJ1-1 and V is TRBV4-1, with 8 bases aligning to TRBD1. In germline, CDR1 is MGHRA, CDR2 YSYEKL. CDR3 length equals 15 residues. The ends lost 3 bases at V and 5 bases at J; junction bases unmatched: 8. The CDR3 nucleotides read TGCGCCAGCAGCCACCTCGGACAGGGTAAGACTGAAGCTTTCTTT. Translating gives CASSHLGQGKTEAFF.

This clonotype was observed many times. The rearrangement joins TRBV15 to TRBJ1-6; D uncertain. V was shortened by 4 bases and J by 5 bases, with 6 bases between the two germline ends. Germline V gene sequence: CDR1 LNHNV, CDR2 YYDKDF (reference sequence). This CDR3 spans 13 amino acids. The CDR3 loop reads CATSKGDNSPLHF. The CDR3 DNA reads as TGTGCCACCAGCAAGGGTGATAATTCACCCCTCCACTTT. The full variable domain, rest sourced from reference TRBV15 and TRBJ1-6, is DAMVIQNPRYQVTQFGKPVTLSCSQTLNHNVMYWYQQKSSQAPKLLFHYYDKDFNNEADTPDNFQSRRPNTSFCFLDIRSPGLGDTAMYLCATSKGDNSPLHFGNGTRLTVT.

The V call is TRBV7-2, the J call TRBJ2-1; D is uncertain. The CDR3 length is 12 residues. Germline V lookup: CDR1 SGHTA, CDR2 FQGNSA. Trimming stripped 3 bases from V and 9 bases from J, with 9 bases between. The CDR3 coding sequence is TGTGCCAGCAGCTTGGCGTGGGGTGAGCAGTTCTTC. This translates into CASSLAWGEQFF.

This clonotype was recorded at least ten times. The CDR3 protein is CASSLFQLEAEAFF. CDR3 coding DNA: TGTGCCAGCAGCTTATTCCAGCTGGAGGCTGAAGCTTTCTTT. The rearrangement joins TRBV11-1 to TRBJ1-1; D gene ambiguous. V lost 2 bases to trimming and J lost 6 bases, with 13 bases between them. Germline V lookup: CDR1 SGHAT, CDR2 FQDESV (reference sequence). This CDR3 spans 14 amino acids. Combining the CDR3 with reference TRBV11-1 and TRBJ1-1 gives the whole variable domain EAEVAQSPRYKITEKSQAVAFWCDPISGHATLYWYRQILGQGPELLVQFQDESVVDDSQLPKDRFSAERLKGVDSTLKIQPAELGDSAMYLCASSLFQLEAEAFFGQGTRLTVV.

This clonotype was detected ten times or more. The genes are TRBV29-1 and TRBJ1-4; 9 nucleotides line up with TRBD1. CDR1 is SQVTM, CDR2 ANQGSEA, per germline. The CDR3 is made up of 15 amino acids. V shed 1 base, J shed 8 bases, and the junction held 8 bases outside the gene matches. The CDR3 here is CSVEGGTGPREKLFF. The CDR3 coding sequence is TGCAGCGTTGAAGGGGGGACAGGGCCAAGGGAAAAACTGTTTTTT. Using reference TRBV29-1 and TRBJ1-4 for the parts outside the CDR3, the full variable domain is SAVISQKPSRDICQRGTSLTIQCQVDSQVTMMFWYRQQPGQSLTLIATANQGSEATYESGFVIDKFPISRPNLTFSTLTVSNMSPEDSSIYLCSVEGGTGPREKLFFGSGTQLSVL.

This clonotype has ten or more counts. This chain uses TRBV7-9 with TRBJ1-6; 8 bases line up with TRBD1. The V and J ends lost 7 bases and 7 bases, in that order; junction bases with no gene match: 3. Germline V gene sequence: CDR1 SEHNR, CDR2 FQNEAQ (reference sequence). The CDR3 runs to 13 residues. This chain's CDR3 is CASKDRVNSPLHF. CDR3 in DNA: TGTGCCAGCAAGGACAGGGTAAATTCACCCCTCCACTTT.

This chain uses TRBV13 with TRBJ2-7; tentatively, D is TRBD2 (6 bases). Per germline, CDR1 PRHDT and CDR2 FYEKMQ (reference sequence). V was cut by 6 bases and J by 7 bases, with 25 bases left in between. CDR3 length: 16 residues. CDR3 nucleotide sequence: TGTGCCAGCAGTCCCCGACGAGGACGGGGGAATGGGGAGCAGTACTTC. It is translated as CASSPRRGRGNGEQYF.

In this sample, this clonotype turned up a few times. V gene TRBV7-2 combines with J gene TRBJ1-4; TRBD1 might be the D (6 bases). This CDR3 has 13 residues. Germline V gene data show CDR1 as SGHTA and CDR2 as FQGNSA. The germline V and J ends were trimmed by 1 base and 11 bases, with 11 bases remaining between them. In DNA form, the CDR3 reads TGTGCCAGCAGCTTAGGAACCGACAGGAAACTGTTTTTT. This gives the protein CASSLGTDRKLFF.

This clonotype has a count of ten or more. The rearrangement uses TRBV5-1 and TRBJ2-2; no clear D. This CDR3 has 14 residues. CDR1 is SGHRS and CDR2 is YFSETQ in the germline V gene. Trimming removed 2 bases at V and 1 base at J, with 6 bases between. The CDR3 DNA is TGCGCCAGCAGCTTAACCGTGAACACCGGGGAGCTGTTTTTT. It yields the protein CASSLTVNTGELFF.

This clonotype was seen at least ten times. The rearrangement uses TRBV24-1 and TRBJ1-3, with a weak D call TRBD1 (6 bases). V was clipped by 9 bases and J by 1 base, with 9 bases between them. This CDR3 region has 13 residues. The germline CDR1 and CDR2 sequences are KGHDR and SFDVKD. The CDR3 spells CATCTGSGNTIYF. The CDR3 DNA follows: TGTGCCACCTGCACAGGGTCTGGAAACACCATATATTTT.

This clonotype was seen many times. The genes are TRBV20-1 and TRBJ2-5; D is unresolved. Germline CDR1 is DFQATT and CDR2 is SNEGSKA (reference sequence). The V end lost 0 bases, the J end lost 4 bases, and 15 bases lay between the germline ends. There are 15 residues in the CDR3. CDR3 loop: CSARDPSVLRETQYF. As DNA, the CDR3 is TGCAGTGCTAGAGATCCTTCGGTCCTCAGAGAGACCCAGTACTTC.

This clonotype was observed many times. This chain uses TRBV10-2 with TRBJ2-7; D ambiguous. Germline CDR1 and CDR2: WSHSY and SAAADI. V was clipped by 6 bases and J by 3 bases, with 15 bases between them. This CDR3 contains 14 residues. The DNA of the CDR3 is TGCGCCAGCAGATCTCCGGGTGGAAACTACGAGCAGTACTTC. Translation: CASRSPGGNYEQYF.

This clonotype was recorded at least ten times. The chain carries TRBV29-1 and TRBJ1-1; 9 bases match TRBD1. The CDR3 is made up of 14 amino acids. J lost 2 bases, V lost 6 bases, and 7 bases had no gene match. The germline CDR1 and CDR2 sequences are SQVTM and ANQGSEA. In nucleotides, the CDR3 is TGCAGCGTGGACAGGGGCGTGGGAAACACTGAAGCTTTCTTT. It is translated as CSVDRGVGNTEAFF.

This clonotype was counted between two and nine times. The chain uses TRBV20-1 and TRBJ1-1; no definite D call. V was trimmed by 3 bases and J by 11 bases, leaving 13 bases between them. This CDR3 contains 11 residues. CDR1 is DFQATT, CDR2 SNEGSKA, per germline (reference sequence). DNA of the CDR3: TGCAGTGCTAGGGTGGCCCGGGCGGCTTTCTTT. Protein: CSARVARAAFF.

As for this clonotype: One end of the junction varies from germline; a read error may be responsible. V gene TRBV3-1 combines with J gene TRBJ2-2; the D gene is possibly TRBD2 (6 bases). The CDR3 is made up of 17 amino acids. Germline V CDR1 and CDR2: LGHDT, YNNKEL (reference sequence). CDR3 sequence reads: CATSQEGGWGSGGELFF. Here the CDR3 DNA reads TGTGCCACCAGCCAAGAGGGAGGATGGGGGTCTGGCGGGGAGCTGTTTTTT.

This clonotype was seen many times. The chain employs TRBV20-1 and TRBJ2-2; no firm D call. V lost 5 bases and J lost 6, with 16 bases in between. The CDR3 length is 14 residues. Germline assignment: CDR1 DFQATT and CDR2 SNEGSKA (reference sequence). CDR3 nucleotide sequence: TGCAGTGCTGCCCAAAGCCGGATGGCCGGGGAGCTGTTTTTT. This translates into CSAAQSRMAGELFF.

This clonotype was picked up many times. The rearrangement uses TRBV20-1 and TRBJ2-5; 7 positions match TRBD1. J was trimmed by 4 bases and V by 3 bases; bases with no gene match: 14. The germline gives CDR1 DFQATT, CDR2 SNEGSKA (reference sequence). CDR3 length: 16 residues. The CDR3 is CSASGATGISGETQYF. The CDR3 nucleotides read TGCAGTGCTAGCGGCGCGACAGGGATCTCGGGAGAGACCCAGTACTTC.